This T cell receptor (beta chain) is drawn from a study of cytomegalovirus exposure and HLA in healthy donors. Study observations and caveats: Presence/absence analyses assumed roughly uniform sequencing depth across donors, which may not hold. In an earlier analysis, about 87% or about 30%: the productive usage of most TCR beta V segments. In a later analysis, specific HLA alleles were associated with approximately 17,000 TCR beta sequences at a 0.05 false discovery rate.

This clone appeared a single time. What it binds is unknown. The PCR ran on 60 Vbeta and 13 Jbeta primers. Sequencing used immunoSEQ multiplex PCR; TCRdb keeps in-frame clones, though not all of them. The sample lists about 120,000 clones, approximately 75% occurring once. V lost 5 bases and J 0 bases, leaving 14 bases between the germline ends. Germline V gene data show CDR1 as SGHAT and CDR2 as FQNNGV. This CDR3 has 16 residues. The TCR was taken from a man aged 35 to 55 in good health and CMV-seronegative. Sequenced sample: PBMCs. This chain links TRBV11-2 with TRBJ1-3; the D gene is possibly TRBD1 (5 bases). The CDR3, as DNA: TGTGCCAGCAGCCAGGACACTCCGAGCTCTGGAAACACCATATATTTT. Its protein is CASSQDTPSSGNTIYF.